The sequence of this T cell receptor beta chain was determined in a study of OX40 agonist ivuxolimab in advanced cancers. Turning to the study itself: Partial responses were achieved by three patients, one with hepatocellular carcinoma and two with cutaneous melanoma.

The V gene lost 4 bases and the J gene lost 1 base, with 8 bases spanning the gap. The CDR3 covers 13 residues. The germline V gene encodes CDR1 SEHNR and CDR2 FQNEAQ (reference sequence). Regarding the study as a whole: Expanded peripheral T cells had an undetermined antigen specificity.

This clone was recorded only once. The antigen remains undetermined. The protocol was immunoSEQ multiplex PCR, while the TCRdb copy is restricted to in-frame clones and leaves out a portion. This table holds about 20,000 clones, around 80% found once. V gene TRBV7-9 combines with J gene TRBJ2-7; D call uncertain. The input for sequencing was CD4+ or CD8+ T cells sorted from blood, taken in a trial of the OX40 agonist ivuxolimab. The receptor comes from an adult with an advanced solid tumor such as melanoma, head and neck, liver or kidney cancer. This CDR3 reads CASSSPASYEQYF. The CDR3 DNA sequence: TGTGCCAGCAGCTCGCCAGCTTCCTACGAGCAGTACTTC.